These T cell receptor beta chains were read from a single sample in a study of OX40 agonist ivuxolimab in advanced cancers. TCRdb's copy holds only in-frame clones and misses some; the assay was immunoSEQ multiplex PCR. The sample includes 90,000 to 100,000 clones, over 85% of them seen just once. The input for sequencing was CD4+ or CD8+ T cells sorted from blood, taken in a trial of the OX40 agonist ivuxolimab. The receptors derive from an adult with an advanced solid tumor such as melanoma, head and neck, liver or kidney cancer. Both conserved end residues are part of each CDR3. Each record gives: J gene, clone size, V gene, D gene, CDR3 DNA, CDR3 protein. The D gene is left open where the match is weak. For some rows the clone size is stated as once, few or many, or as a class when expanded; others skip it.

J gene: TRBJ2-5; clone size: NA; V gene: TRBV11-1; D gene: TRBD1; CDR3 DNA: TGTGCCAGCAGTCAAACAGGGGCAGAGACCCAGTACTTC; CDR3 protein: CASSQTGAETQYF
J gene: TRBJ2-7; clone size: NA; V gene: TRBV20-1; D gene: NA; CDR3 DNA: TGCAGTGCTAGGGACGTCTACGAGCAGTACTTC; CDR3 protein: CSARDVYEQYF
J gene: TRBJ1-5; clone size: NA; V gene: TRBV28; D gene: TRBD1; CDR3 DNA: TGTGCCAGCAGTTTATTTTTTACACAGGGGAGAAGCCAGCCCCAGCATTTT; CDR3 protein: CASSLFFTQGRSQPQHF
J gene: TRBJ1-1; clone size: NA; V gene: TRBV7-2; D gene: NA; CDR3 DNA: TGTGCCAGCAGCTCTGGAGGGGTGAACACTGAAGCTTTCTTT; CDR3 protein: CASSSGGVNTEAFF
J gene: TRBJ2-3; clone size: NA; V gene: TRBV5-1; D gene: TRBD2; CDR3 DNA: TGCGCCAGCAGCCGCGGGGGGGCCTACACAGATACGCAGTATTTT; CDR3 protein: CASSRGGAYTDTQYF
J gene: TRBJ1-5; clone size: NA; V gene: TRBV7-9; D gene: NA; CDR3 DNA: TGTGCCAGCGGGGATAGCAATCAGCCCCAGCATTTT; CDR3 protein: CASGDSNQPQHF
J gene: TRBJ1-1; clone size: NA; V gene: TRBV7-6; D gene: TRBD1; CDR3 DNA: TGTGCCAGCAGCTTAGGAAGGACAGGAACCACTGAAGCTTTCTTT; CDR3 protein: CASSLGRTGTTEAFF
J gene: TRBJ1-4; clone size: NA; V gene: TRBV7-6; D gene: NA; CDR3 DNA: TGTGCCAGCAGCCGACAGCCTTCCGGTGAAAAACTGTTTTTT; CDR3 protein: CASSRQPSGEKLFF
J gene: TRBJ2-4; clone size: once; V gene: TRBV7-2; D gene: TRBD2; CDR3 DNA: TGTGCCAGCAGCGGGGGAGGGAACATAGCCAAAAACATTCAGTACTTC; CDR3 protein: CASSGGGNIAKNIQYF
J gene: TRBJ2-1; clone size: NA; V gene: TRBV5-1; D gene: NA; CDR3 DNA: TGCGCCAGCAGCTTGCAAGGGGGCTCCTACAATGAGCAGTTCTTC; CDR3 protein: CASSLQGGSYNEQFF
J gene: TRBJ1-3; clone size: NA; V gene: TRBV6-1; D gene: NA; CDR3 DNA: TGTGCCAGCAGTGAAAGCTCTGGAAACACCATATATTTT; CDR3 protein: CASSESSGNTIYF
J gene: TRBJ2-7; clone size: NA; V gene: TRBV9; D gene: TRBD2; CDR3 DNA: TGTGCCAGCAGCGCGACGGGGGGGCCGCGGGACGAGCAGTACTTC; CDR3 protein: CASSATGGPRDEQYF
J gene: TRBJ2-2; clone size: NA; V gene: TRBV5-1; D gene: TRBD1; CDR3 DNA: TGCGCCAGCAGCGCGTGGGGACAGGGTACGACCGGGGAGCTGTTTTTT; CDR3 protein: CASSAWGQGTTGELFF
J gene: TRBJ1-5; clone size: NA; V gene: TRBV19; D gene: NA; CDR3 DNA: TGTGCCAGTAGTATCTCCGGGGTTAGCAATCAGCCCCAGCATTTT; CDR3 protein: CASSISGVSNQPQHF
J gene: TRBJ2-5; clone size: NA; V gene: TRBV7-9; D gene: NA; CDR3 DNA: TGTGCCAGCAACTGGCTAGGGAACTCACAAGAGACCCAGTACTTC; CDR3 protein: CASNWLGNSQETQYF
J gene: TRBJ1-6; clone size: NA; V gene: TRBV5-8; D gene: NA; CDR3 DNA: TGTGCCAGCAGCCCCTTGACCCCCTTAGGGAATTCACCCCTCCACTTT; CDR3 protein: CASSPLTPLGNSPLHF
J gene: TRBJ1-1; clone size: NA; V gene: TRBV5-1; D gene: NA; CDR3 DNA: TGCGCCAGCAGCTTGGCAGAGTCTGCCGAAGCTTTCTTT; CDR3 protein: CASSLAESAEAFF
J gene: TRBJ2-7; clone size: NA; V gene: TRBV28; D gene: TRBD2; CDR3 DNA: TGTGCCAGCAAGCCCGGGACTAGCAACTACGAGCAGTACTTC; CDR3 protein: CASKPGTSNYEQYF
J gene: TRBJ2-5; clone size: few; V gene: TRBV13; D gene: NA; CDR3 DNA: TGTGCCAGCAGCTTAGGCCGGGAGACCCAGTACTTC; CDR3 protein: CASSLGRETQYF
J gene: TRBJ1-3; clone size: NA; V gene: TRBV9; D gene: NA; CDR3 DNA: TGTGCCAGCAGCGTACCGTACCCTGGAAACACCATATATTTT; CDR3 protein: CASSVPYPGNTIYF
J gene: TRBJ1-1; clone size: once; V gene: TRBV2; D gene: TRBD1; CDR3 DNA: TGTGCCAGCAGTGGGACAGGGAGCACTGAAGCTTTCTTT; CDR3 protein: CASSGTGSTEAFF
J gene: TRBJ2-3; clone size: NA; V gene: TRBV28; D gene: TRBD2; CDR3 DNA: TGTGCCAGCAGTATAACAGCGGGGGGCACAGATACGCAGTATTTT; CDR3 protein: CASSITAGGTDTQYF
J gene: TRBJ1-1; clone size: NA; V gene: TRBV30; D gene: NA; CDR3 DNA: TGTGCCTGGAGTGTTCTCGGGGGGGACACTGAAGCTTTCTTT; CDR3 protein: CAWSVLGGDTEAFF
J gene: TRBJ1-4; clone size: NA; V gene: TRBV5-5; D gene: NA; CDR3 DNA: TGTGCCAGCAACGCGGGACACCCTAATGAAAAACTGTTTTTT; CDR3 protein: CASNAGHPNEKLFF
J gene: TRBJ1-6; clone size: NA; V gene: TRBV30; D gene: NA; CDR3 DNA: TGTGCCTGGAGCGGACCAGGATGGACCCTCCACTTT; CDR3 protein: CAWSGPGWTLHF
J gene: TRBJ2-7; clone size: NA; V gene: TRBV28; D gene: TRBD2; CDR3 DNA: TGTGCCAGCAGTGCGCCCGGGACTACCCTATACGAGCAGTACTTC; CDR3 protein: CASSAPGTTLYEQYF
J gene: TRBJ1-2; clone size: NA; V gene: TRBV2; D gene: NA; CDR3 DNA: TGTGCCAGCAGCTACAGGGATGGGTATGGCTACACCTTC; CDR3 protein: CASSYRDGYGYTF
J gene: TRBJ1-5; clone size: NA; V gene: TRBV19; D gene: TRBD1; CDR3 DNA: TGTGCCAGTAGGGGACAGTATAATCAGCCCCAGCATTTT; CDR3 protein: CASRGQYNQPQHF
J gene: TRBJ1-2; clone size: NA; V gene: TRBV28; D gene: NA; CDR3 DNA: TGTGCCAGCAGTTTAGGAGGGCCAGGGTCCAGCTATGGCTACACCTTC; CDR3 protein: CASSLGGPGSSYGYTF
J gene: TRBJ2-5; clone size: NA; V gene: TRBV9; D gene: NA; CDR3 DNA: TGTGCCAGCAGCGTAGTCCAGGGGACCCAGTACTTC; CDR3 protein: CASSVVQGTQYF
J gene: TRBJ1-2; clone size: NA; V gene: TRBV27; D gene: NA; CDR3 DNA: TGTGCCAGCAGTTTATCGAGGCCGGGGAACTATGGCTACACCTTC; CDR3 protein: CASSLSRPGNYGYTF
J gene: TRBJ1-5; clone size: NA; V gene: TRBV7-2; D gene: NA; CDR3 DNA: TGTGCCAGCAGCTTATCTGGTGATGTGCCCCAGCATTTT; CDR3 protein: CASSLSGDVPQHF
J gene: TRBJ2-3; clone size: NA; V gene: TRBV5-1; D gene: TRBD1; CDR3 DNA: TGCGCCAGCAGCAGAGGGACAGCCACAGATACGCAGTATTTT; CDR3 protein: CASSRGTATDTQYF
J gene: TRBJ2-7; clone size: NA; V gene: TRBV7-2; D gene: NA; CDR3 DNA: TGTGCCAGCAGCTTAGGGCTAAGAACGGGGGAGCAGTACTTC; CDR3 protein: CASSLGLRTGEQYF
J gene: TRBJ1-4; clone size: NA; V gene: TRBV5-1; D gene: NA; CDR3 DNA: TGCGCCAGCAGCTTGGAGGCCCCGGGTGAAAAACTGTTTTTT; CDR3 protein: CASSLEAPGEKLFF
J gene: TRBJ2-6; clone size: NA; V gene: TRBV18; D gene: NA; CDR3 DNA: TGTGCCAGCTCACCAATGCGTGGGGCCAACGTCCTGACTTTC; CDR3 protein: CASSPMRGANVLTF
J gene: TRBJ2-3; clone size: NA; V gene: TRBV7-2; D gene: NA; CDR3 DNA: TGTGCCAGCAGCTCGGGGACTAGCACAGATACGCAGTATTTT; CDR3 protein: CASSSGTSTDTQYF
J gene: TRBJ2-5; clone size: NA; V gene: TRBV10-2; D gene: NA; CDR3 DNA: TGCGCCAGCAACGGGATGGGAGGAAAAGAGACCCAGTACTTC; CDR3 protein: CASNGMGGKETQYF
J gene: TRBJ1-1; clone size: NA; V gene: TRBV5-6; D gene: TRBD1; CDR3 DNA: TGTGCCAGCAGCTGGCTCACAGGGGGCGCCGGCACTGAAGCTTTCTTT; CDR3 protein: CASSWLTGGAGTEAFF
J gene: TRBJ2-7; clone size: NA; V gene: TRBV11-2; D gene: TRBD1; CDR3 DNA: TGTGCCAGCAACCTACAGGGGCCAGCTCGCGAGCAGTACTTC; CDR3 protein: CASNLQGPAREQYF
J gene: TRBJ2-2; clone size: NA; V gene: TRBV29-1; D gene: NA; CDR3 DNA: TGCAGCGTTGTGCTCGGGCCGAACACCGGGGAGCTGTTTTTT; CDR3 protein: CSVVLGPNTGELFF
J gene: TRBJ1-5; clone size: NA; V gene: TRBV6-6; D gene: NA; CDR3 DNA: TGTGCCAGCAATGAGGGGCCCTTCGGGGGCAATCAGCCCCAGCATTTT; CDR3 protein: CASNEGPFGGNQPQHF
J gene: TRBJ1-2; clone size: NA; V gene: TRBV27; D gene: NA; CDR3 DNA: TGTGCCAGCAGCGGACAACCGGGTTATGGCTACACCTTC; CDR3 protein: CASSGQPGYGYTF
J gene: TRBJ2-5; clone size: NA; V gene: TRBV7-9; D gene: TRBD2; CDR3 DNA: TGTGCCAGCAGCCCGGGCGGGGGGTACCGAAGGGAGACCCAGTACTTC; CDR3 protein: CASSPGGGYRRETQYF
J gene: TRBJ2-3; clone size: NA; V gene: TRBV7-3; D gene: TRBD1; CDR3 DNA: TGTGCCAGCAGCCGGACAGGGGTCCTCCCAGATACGCAGTATTTT; CDR3 protein: CASSRTGVLPDTQYF
J gene: TRBJ1-5; clone size: NA; V gene: TRBV18; D gene: NA; CDR3 DNA: TGTGCCAGCTCACCAGGGGGAAATCAGCCCCAGCATTTT; CDR3 protein: CASSPGGNQPQHF
J gene: TRBJ2-1; clone size: NA; V gene: TRBV2; D gene: TRBD1; CDR3 DNA: TGTGCCAGCAGAAGGGGGCCCTCCTACAATGAGCAGTTCTTC; CDR3 protein: CASRRGPSYNEQFF
J gene: TRBJ2-7; clone size: NA; V gene: TRBV11-2; D gene: NA; CDR3 DNA: TGTGCCAGCAGCTTGGGCAGGGTAAGGTACGAGCAGTACTTC; CDR3 protein: CASSLGRVRYEQYF
J gene: TRBJ2-7; clone size: once; V gene: TRBV7-2; D gene: TRBD1; CDR3 DNA: TGTGCCAGCAGCTTAGGACAGGGGGCTTACGAGCAGTACTTC; CDR3 protein: CASSLGQGAYEQYF
J gene: TRBJ2-3; clone size: NA; V gene: TRBV4-3; D gene: NA; CDR3 DNA: TGCGCCAGCAGCCCATGGCCCTCAGGGGGCACAGATACGCAGTATTTT; CDR3 protein: CASSPWPSGGTDTQYF
J gene: TRBJ1-1; clone size: NA; V gene: TRBV28; D gene: NA; CDR3 DNA: TGTGCCAGCAGCCACCGGTCGGCATACACTGAAGCTTTCTTT; CDR3 protein: CASSHRSAYTEAFF
J gene: TRBJ1-2; clone size: once; V gene: TRBV5-1; D gene: NA; CDR3 DNA: TGCGCCAGCAGCTGGATACAGGGCGGGGGCTACACCTTC; CDR3 protein: CASSWIQGGGYTF
J gene: TRBJ2-7; clone size: NA; V gene: TRBV19; D gene: TRBD2; CDR3 DNA: TGTGCCAGTAGTAGAGGACTAGCGGGGGGCGACGAGCAGTACTTC; CDR3 protein: CASSRGLAGGDEQYF
J gene: TRBJ1-2; clone size: NA; V gene: TRBV30; D gene: NA; CDR3 DNA: TGTGCCTGGAGAAGGAATGGCTACACCTTC; CDR3 protein: CAWRRNGYTF
J gene: TRBJ2-7; clone size: NA; V gene: TRBV7-2; D gene: TRBD1; CDR3 DNA: TGTGCCAGCAGCCCCCGGTGGACAGGGGGCATTTACGAGCAGTACTTC; CDR3 protein: CASSPRWTGGIYEQYF
J gene: TRBJ2-7; clone size: NA; V gene: TRBV19; D gene: TRBD1; CDR3 DNA: TGTGCCAGTAGTCCACCCATCAGACAGGGCCGTATGAACGAGCAGTACTTC; CDR3 protein: CASSPPIRQGRMNEQYF
J gene: TRBJ2-3; clone size: NA; V gene: TRBV10-1; D gene: NA; CDR3 DNA: TGCGCCAGCAGTGGCTCCTCCGGTACGCAGTATTTT; CDR3 protein: CASSGSSGTQYF
J gene: TRBJ1-2; clone size: NA; V gene: TRBV28; D gene: NA; CDR3 DNA: TGTGCCAGCCACACCCTAGGAGGGGACTATGGCTACACCTTC; CDR3 protein: CASHTLGGDYGYTF
J gene: TRBJ2-7; clone size: NA; V gene: TRBV18; D gene: NA; CDR3 DNA: TGTGCCAGCTCACCACCGTCTGGTCCTTCCTACGAGCAGTACTTC; CDR3 protein: CASSPPSGPSYEQYF
J gene: TRBJ1-1; clone size: NA; V gene: TRBV5-1; D gene: NA; CDR3 DNA: TGCGCCAGCAGCTTTGGGGGGCCTGAGACTGAAGCTTTCTTT; CDR3 protein: CASSFGGPETEAFF